The clone carrying this T cell receptor (beta chain) showed up many times. Its antigen is not identified. The data originate from a study of early T cells in non-severe SARS-CoV-2 infection. Study results and caveats: The matching step, a VDJdb search, favored anti-spike CD8 responses and missed private and CD4 specificities.

TCRdb redid the calling of the 5' RACE reads with MiXCR, one entry per CDR3 protein. This table has under 70,000 distinct CDR3 sequences, over 4% appearing once. V lost 6 bases and J lost 0; bases outside the gene matches: 5. Germline V gives CDR1 DFQATT, CDR2 SNEGSKA (reference sequence). The CDR3 spans 14 residues. Material for sequencing was whole blood. This clonotype was obtained from an adult who was a healthcare worker with PCR-confirmed SARS-CoV-2 infection or an uninfected control (not recorded which). The V call is TRBV20-1, the J call TRBJ2-1; 7 nucleotides line up with TRBD1. CDR3: CSASYRGSYNEQFF. The CDR3 DNA sequence: TGCAGTGCCAGCTACAGGGGCTCCTACAATGAGCAGTTCTTC.